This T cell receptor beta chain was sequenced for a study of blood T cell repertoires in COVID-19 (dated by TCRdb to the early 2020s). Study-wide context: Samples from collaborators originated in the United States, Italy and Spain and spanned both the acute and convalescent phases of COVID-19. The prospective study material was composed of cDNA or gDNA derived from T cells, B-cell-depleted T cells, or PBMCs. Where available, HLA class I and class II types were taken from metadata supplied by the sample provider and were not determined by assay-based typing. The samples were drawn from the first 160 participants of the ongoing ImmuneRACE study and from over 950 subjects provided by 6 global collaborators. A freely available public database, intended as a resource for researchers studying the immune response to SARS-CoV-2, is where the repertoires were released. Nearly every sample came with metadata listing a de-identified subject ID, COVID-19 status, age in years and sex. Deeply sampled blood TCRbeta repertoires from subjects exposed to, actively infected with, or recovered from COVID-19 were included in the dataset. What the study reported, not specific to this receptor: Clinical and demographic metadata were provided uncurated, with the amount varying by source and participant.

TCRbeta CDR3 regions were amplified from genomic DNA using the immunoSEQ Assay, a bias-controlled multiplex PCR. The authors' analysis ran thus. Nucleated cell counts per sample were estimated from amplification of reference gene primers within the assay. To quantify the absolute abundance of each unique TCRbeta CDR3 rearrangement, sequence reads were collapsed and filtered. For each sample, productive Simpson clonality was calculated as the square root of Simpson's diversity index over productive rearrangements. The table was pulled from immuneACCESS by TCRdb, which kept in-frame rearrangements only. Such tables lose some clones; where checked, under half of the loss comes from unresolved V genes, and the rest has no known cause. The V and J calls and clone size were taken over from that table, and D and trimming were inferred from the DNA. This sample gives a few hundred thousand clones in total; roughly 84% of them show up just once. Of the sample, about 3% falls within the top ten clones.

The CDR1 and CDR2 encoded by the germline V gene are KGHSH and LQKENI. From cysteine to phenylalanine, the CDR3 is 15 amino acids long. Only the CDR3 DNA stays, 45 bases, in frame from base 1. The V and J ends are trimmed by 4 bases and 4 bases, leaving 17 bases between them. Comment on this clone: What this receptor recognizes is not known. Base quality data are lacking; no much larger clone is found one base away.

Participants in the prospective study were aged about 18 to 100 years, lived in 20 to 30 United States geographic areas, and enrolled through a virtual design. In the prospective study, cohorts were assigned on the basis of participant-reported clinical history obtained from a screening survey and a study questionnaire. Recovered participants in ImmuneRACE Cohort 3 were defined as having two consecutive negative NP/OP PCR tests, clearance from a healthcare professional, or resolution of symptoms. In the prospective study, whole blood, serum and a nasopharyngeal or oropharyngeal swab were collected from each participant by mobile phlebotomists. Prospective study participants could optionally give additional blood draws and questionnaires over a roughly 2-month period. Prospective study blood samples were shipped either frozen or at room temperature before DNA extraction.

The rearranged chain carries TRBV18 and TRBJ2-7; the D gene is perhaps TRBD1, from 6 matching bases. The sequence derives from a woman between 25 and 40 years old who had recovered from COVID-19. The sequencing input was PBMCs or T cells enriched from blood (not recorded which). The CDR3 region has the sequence CASSRSRTEVYEQYF. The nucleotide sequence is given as TGTGCCAGCTCACGGTCAAGGACAGAAGTTTACGAGCAGTACTTC.